This TCR beta chain was sequenced for a study of shared clonotypes between healthy human individuals. Study results and limitations: All-four-donor shared clonotypes had higher generation probabilities than non-shared clonotypes did.

To note about this clone: Its antigen is not known. Other DNA sequences in this specimen translate into the identical CDR3.

Sequencing was performed with immunoSEQ multiplex PCR; in TCRdb, only in-frame clones are kept and a portion is missing. The sample includes roughly 2.6 million clones, around nine tenths seen only once; the top ten take around 0.14%. V lost 3 bases and J lost 1, with 6 bases in between. CDR1 is SEHNR and CDR2 is FQNEAQ in the germline V gene (reference sequence). The CDR3 runs 13 residues. The study enrolled healthy HIV-negative adults without recent acute infections or vaccinations as donors. The rearrangement links TRBV7-9 to TRBJ2-5, with D possibly being TRBD2 (6 bases). The sample was naive CD4+ T cells sorted from blood. As to subset: CD45RA+ positively selected. This clonotype was sampled from a man between 18 and 29 years old in good health. CDR3 protein: CASSFGSQETQYF. The CDR3 DNA is TGTGCCAGCAGCTTCGGGAGCCAAGAGACCCAGTACTTC.